This T cell receptor beta chain was found in a study of blood T cell repertoires in COVID-19. In the study overall: Specimens from acute and convalescent COVID-19 originated in the United States, Italy and Spain.

Study processing details: Reference gene primer amplification gave estimated nucleated cell counts. The data were produced by immunoSEQ multiplex PCR, yet TCRdb's version contains in-frame clones alone and is incomplete. V and J calls and clone size are given by that table; D and trimming were obtained from the DNA. The repertoire has tens of thousands of clones, approximately 82% of them found once; the top ten carry over 9.5%. Germline V lookup: CDR1 SGHDT, CDR2 YYEEEE. Trimming removed 4 bases from V and 1 base from J, with 16 bases in between. The CDR3 loop spans 16 amino acids. The chain links TRBV5-6 to TRBJ2-3; weak D call: TRBD1 (6 bases). This clonotype was obtained from a human donor in a cohort sampled during active COVID-19. Source material: peripheral blood. This CDR3 is CASSRDRLGGTDTQYF. CDR3 nucleotides: TGTGCCAGCAGCCGTGACAGGTTGGGGGGCACAGATACGCAGTATTTT.